What follows is one TCR beta chain and its context. What it binds is not known. A far more abundant clone sits one base away, making this likely a read error. The CDR3 extends 3 residues past the end of the read, so its final part is completed from the germline J gene. The sample comes from a study of T cell clonality in common variable immunodeficiency. General observations from the study: TCRbeta clonality was increased in CVID versus healthy controls.

Each donor provided about 5 to 8.5 ml of heparinized whole blood. Germline V CDR1 and CDR2: GTSNPN, SVGIG (reference sequence). V dropped 4 bases and J dropped 0 bases, with 20 bases sitting between them. The CDR3 runs to 17 residues. TCRdb keeps only in-frame clones here, not all; method: immunoSEQ multiplex PCR. The sample is made up of 50,000 or so clones, none counted only once. Sequencing input: peripheral blood mononuclear cells. The rearrangement links TRBV30 to TRBJ2-3, with D possibly matching TRBD1 (5 bases). This sequence originates from a person between 18 and 69 years old in good health. This chain's CDR3 is CAWTVSIQAHSTDTQYF. The part of the CDR3 DNA that was read is TGTGCCTGGACTGTTTCGATACAGGCCCATAGCACAGATACG.